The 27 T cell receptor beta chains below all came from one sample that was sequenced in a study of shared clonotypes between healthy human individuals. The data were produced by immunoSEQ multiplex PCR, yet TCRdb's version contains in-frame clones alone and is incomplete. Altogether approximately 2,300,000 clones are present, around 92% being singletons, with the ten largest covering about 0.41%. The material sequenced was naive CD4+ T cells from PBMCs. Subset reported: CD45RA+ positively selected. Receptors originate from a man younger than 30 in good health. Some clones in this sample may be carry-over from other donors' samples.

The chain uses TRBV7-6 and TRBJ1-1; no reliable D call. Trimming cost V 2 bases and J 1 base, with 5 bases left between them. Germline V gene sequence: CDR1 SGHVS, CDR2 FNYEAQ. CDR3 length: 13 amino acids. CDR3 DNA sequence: TGTGCCAGCAGCTTACATGAGAACACTGAAGCTTTCTTT. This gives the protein CASSLHENTEAFF.

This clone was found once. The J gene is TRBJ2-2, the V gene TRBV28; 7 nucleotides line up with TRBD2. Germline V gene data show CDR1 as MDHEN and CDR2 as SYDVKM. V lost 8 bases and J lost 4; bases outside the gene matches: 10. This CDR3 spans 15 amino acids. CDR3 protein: CASWEGLRGTGELFF. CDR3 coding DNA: TGTGCCAGCTGGGAGGGCCTAAGGGGCACCGGGGAGCTGTTTTTT. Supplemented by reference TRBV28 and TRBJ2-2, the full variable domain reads DVKVTQSSRYLVKRTGEKVFLECVQDMDHENMFWYRQDPGLGLRLIYFSYDVKMKEKGDIPEGYSVSREKKERFSLILESASTNQTSMYLCASWEGLRGTGELFFGEGSRLTVL.

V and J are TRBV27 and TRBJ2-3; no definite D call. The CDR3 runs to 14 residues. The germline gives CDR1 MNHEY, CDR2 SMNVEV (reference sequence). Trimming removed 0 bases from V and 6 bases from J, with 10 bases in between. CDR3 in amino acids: CASSLSTELDTQYF. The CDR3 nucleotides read TGTGCCAGCAGTTTATCAACGGAGTTGGATACGCAGTATTTT.

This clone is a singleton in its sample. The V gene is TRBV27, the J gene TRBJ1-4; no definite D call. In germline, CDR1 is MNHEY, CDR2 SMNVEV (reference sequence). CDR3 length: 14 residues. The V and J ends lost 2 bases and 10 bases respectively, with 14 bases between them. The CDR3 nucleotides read TGTGCCAGCAGTTTAAATTCGCGGGCGGGAAAACTGTTTTTT. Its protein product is CASSLNSRAGKLFF.

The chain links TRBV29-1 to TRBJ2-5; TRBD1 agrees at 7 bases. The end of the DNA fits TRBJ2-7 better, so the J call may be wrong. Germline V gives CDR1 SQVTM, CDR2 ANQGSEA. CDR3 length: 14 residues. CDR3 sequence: CSVILRGIPYEQYF. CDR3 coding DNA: TGCAGCGTTATCCTCAGGGGGATCCCCTACGAGCAGTACTTC.

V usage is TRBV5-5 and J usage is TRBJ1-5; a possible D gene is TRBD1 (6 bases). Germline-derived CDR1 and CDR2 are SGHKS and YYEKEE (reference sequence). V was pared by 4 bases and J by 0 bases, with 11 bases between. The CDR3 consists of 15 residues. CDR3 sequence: CASSRDINSNQPQHF. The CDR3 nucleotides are TGTGCCAGCAGCAGGGACATAAATAGCAATCAGCCCCAGCATTTT.

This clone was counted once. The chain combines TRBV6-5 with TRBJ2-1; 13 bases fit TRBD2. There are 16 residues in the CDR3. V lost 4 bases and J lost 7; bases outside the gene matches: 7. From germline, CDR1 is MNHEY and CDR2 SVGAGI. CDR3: CASSSALAGGRNEQFF. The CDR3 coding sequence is TGTGCCAGCAGTTCCGCACTAGCGGGAGGGCGGAATGAGCAGTTCTTC.

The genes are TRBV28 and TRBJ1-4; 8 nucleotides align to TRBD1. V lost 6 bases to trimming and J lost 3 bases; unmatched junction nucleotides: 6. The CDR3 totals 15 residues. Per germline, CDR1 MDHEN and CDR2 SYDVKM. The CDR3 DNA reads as TGTGCCAGCAGCCCTCAGGGGGCAGCTAATGAAAAACTGTTTTTT. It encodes CASSPQGAANEKLFF.

The CDR3 here is CASSERVAGANVLTF. CDR3 sequence (DNA): TGTGCCAGCAGCGAGAGGGTAGCTGGGGCCAACGTCCTGACTTTC. This sequence joins TRBV9 and TRBJ2-6; a weak D match, TRBD2 (5 bases). Germline CDR1 is SGDLS and CDR2 is YYNGEE. The V end was cut by 3 bases, the J end by 2 bases, with 9 bases between. The CDR3 spans 15 residues.

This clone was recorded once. CDR3 amino acids: CAIYPYEQYF. The DNA of the CDR3 is TGTGCCATCTATCCCTACGAGCAGTACTTC. The chain has TRBV10-3 and TRBJ2-7; D remains ambiguous. Germline CDR1 is ENHRY and CDR2 is SYGVKD. This CDR3 is built from 10 residues. Trimming removed 8 bases from V and 2 bases from J, with 4 bases in between.

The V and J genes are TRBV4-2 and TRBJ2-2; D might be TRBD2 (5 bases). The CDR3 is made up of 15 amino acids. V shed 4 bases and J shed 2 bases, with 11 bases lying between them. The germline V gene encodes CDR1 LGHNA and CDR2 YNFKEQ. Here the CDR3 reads CASSLLGVNTGELFF. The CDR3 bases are TGTGCCAGCAGCCTCCTCGGGGTAAACACCGGGGAGCTGTTTTTT.

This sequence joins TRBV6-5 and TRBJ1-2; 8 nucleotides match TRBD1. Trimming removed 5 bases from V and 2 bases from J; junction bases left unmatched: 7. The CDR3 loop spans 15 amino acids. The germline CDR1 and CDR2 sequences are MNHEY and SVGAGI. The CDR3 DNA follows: TGTGCCAGCAGTCTGAAACAGGGGGTAAACTATGGCTACACCTTC. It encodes CASSLKQGVNYGYTF.

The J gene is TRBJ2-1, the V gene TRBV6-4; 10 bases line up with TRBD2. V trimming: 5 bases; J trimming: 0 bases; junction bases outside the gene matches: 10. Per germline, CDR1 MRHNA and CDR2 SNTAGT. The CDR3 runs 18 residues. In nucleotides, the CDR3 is TGTGCCAGCAGTTCGAGGGCTAGCGGGGGATCCTCCTACAATGAGCAGTTCTTC. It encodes CASSSRASGGSSYNEQFF.

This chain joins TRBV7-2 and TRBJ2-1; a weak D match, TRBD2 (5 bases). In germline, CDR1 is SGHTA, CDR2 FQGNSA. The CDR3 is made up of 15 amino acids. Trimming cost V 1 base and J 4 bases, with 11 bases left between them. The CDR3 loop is CASSLELVAYNEQFF. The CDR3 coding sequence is TGTGCCAGCAGCTTAGAACTAGTAGCTTACAATGAGCAGTTCTTC.

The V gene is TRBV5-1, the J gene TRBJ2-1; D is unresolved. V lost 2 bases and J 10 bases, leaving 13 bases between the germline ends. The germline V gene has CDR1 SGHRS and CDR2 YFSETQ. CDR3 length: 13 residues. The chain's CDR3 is CASSLDPRSEQFF. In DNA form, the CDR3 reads TGCGCCAGCAGCTTAGACCCGCGATCAGAGCAGTTCTTC.

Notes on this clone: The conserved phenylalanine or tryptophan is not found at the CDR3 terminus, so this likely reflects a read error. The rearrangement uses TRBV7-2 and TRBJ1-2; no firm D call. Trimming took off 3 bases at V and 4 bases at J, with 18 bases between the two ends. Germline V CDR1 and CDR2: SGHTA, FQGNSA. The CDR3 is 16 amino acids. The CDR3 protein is CASSFSQFASSYGYTL. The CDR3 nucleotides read TGTGCCAGCAGCTTTTCCCAGTTCGCGAGTAGCTATGGCTACACCCTC.

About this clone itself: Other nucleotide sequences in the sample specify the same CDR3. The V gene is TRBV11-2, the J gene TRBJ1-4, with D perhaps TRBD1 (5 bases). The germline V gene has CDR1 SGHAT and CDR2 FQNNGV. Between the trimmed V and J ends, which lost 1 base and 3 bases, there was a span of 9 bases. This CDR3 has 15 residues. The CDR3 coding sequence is TGTGCCAGCAGCTTAGGGGGGACGGCTAATGAAAAACTGTTTTTT. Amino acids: CASSLGGTANEKLFF.

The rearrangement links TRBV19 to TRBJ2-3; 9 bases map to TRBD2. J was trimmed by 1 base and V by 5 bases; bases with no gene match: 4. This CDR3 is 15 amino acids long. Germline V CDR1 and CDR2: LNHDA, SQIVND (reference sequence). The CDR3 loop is CASSPQREGTDTQYF. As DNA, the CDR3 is TGTGCCAGTAGTCCCCAGCGGGAGGGCACAGATACGCAGTATTTT.

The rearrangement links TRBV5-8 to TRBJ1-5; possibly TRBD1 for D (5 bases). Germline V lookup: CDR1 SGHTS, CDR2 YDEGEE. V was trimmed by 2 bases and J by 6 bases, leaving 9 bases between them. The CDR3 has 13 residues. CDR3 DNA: TGTGCCAGCAGCTTATGGAGGGGTCAGCCCCAGCATTTT. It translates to CASSLWRGQPQHF.

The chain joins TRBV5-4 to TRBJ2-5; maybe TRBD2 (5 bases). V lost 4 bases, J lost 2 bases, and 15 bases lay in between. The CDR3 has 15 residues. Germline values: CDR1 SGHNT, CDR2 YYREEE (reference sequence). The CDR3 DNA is TGTGCCAGCAGCAACGGGATGGCAGGTCAAGAGACCCAGTACTTC. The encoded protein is CASSNGMAGQETQYF.

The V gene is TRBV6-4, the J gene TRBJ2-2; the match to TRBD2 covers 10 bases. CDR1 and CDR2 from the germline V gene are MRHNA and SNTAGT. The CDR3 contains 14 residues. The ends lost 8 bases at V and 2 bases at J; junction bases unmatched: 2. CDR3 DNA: TGTGCCAGCCAGCGGGAGGGTAACACCGGGGAGCTGTTTTTT. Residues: CASQREGNTGELFF.

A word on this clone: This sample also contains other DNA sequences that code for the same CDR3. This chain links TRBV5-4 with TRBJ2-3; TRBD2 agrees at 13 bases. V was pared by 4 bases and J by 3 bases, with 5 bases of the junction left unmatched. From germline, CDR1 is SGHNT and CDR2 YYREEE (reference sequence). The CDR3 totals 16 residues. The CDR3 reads CASSLGTSGKTDTQYF. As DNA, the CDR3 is TGTGCCAGCAGCCTCGGGACTAGCGGGAAGACAGATACGCAGTATTTT.

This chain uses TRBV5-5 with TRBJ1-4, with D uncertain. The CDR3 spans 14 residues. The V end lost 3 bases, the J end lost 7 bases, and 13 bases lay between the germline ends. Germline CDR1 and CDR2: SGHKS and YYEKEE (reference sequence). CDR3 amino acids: CASSSRISSEKLFF. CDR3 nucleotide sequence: TGTGCCAGCAGCTCGCGGATAAGTAGTGAAAAACTGTTTTTT.

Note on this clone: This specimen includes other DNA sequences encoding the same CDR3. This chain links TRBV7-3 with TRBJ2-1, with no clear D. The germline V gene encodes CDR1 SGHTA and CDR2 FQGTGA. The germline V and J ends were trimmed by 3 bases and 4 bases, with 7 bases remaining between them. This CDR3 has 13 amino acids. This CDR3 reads CASSFAGYNEQFF. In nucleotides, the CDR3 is TGTGCCAGCAGCTTTGCCGGATACAATGAGCAGTTCTTC.

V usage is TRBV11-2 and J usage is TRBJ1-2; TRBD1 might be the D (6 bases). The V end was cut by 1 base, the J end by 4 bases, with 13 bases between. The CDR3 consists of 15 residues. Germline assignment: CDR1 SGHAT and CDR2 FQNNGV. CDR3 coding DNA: TGTGCCAGCAGCTTAGGCCCAGACAGGACCTATGGCTACACCTTC. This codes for CASSLGPDRTYGYTF.

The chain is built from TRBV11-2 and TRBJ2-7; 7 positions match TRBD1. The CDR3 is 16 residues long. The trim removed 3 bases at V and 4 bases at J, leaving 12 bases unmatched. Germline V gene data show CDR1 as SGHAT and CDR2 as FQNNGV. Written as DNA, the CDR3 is TGTGCCAGCAGCTTTGGACAGGCCAGTATGGATTACGAGCAGTACTTC. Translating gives CASSFGQASMDYEQYF.

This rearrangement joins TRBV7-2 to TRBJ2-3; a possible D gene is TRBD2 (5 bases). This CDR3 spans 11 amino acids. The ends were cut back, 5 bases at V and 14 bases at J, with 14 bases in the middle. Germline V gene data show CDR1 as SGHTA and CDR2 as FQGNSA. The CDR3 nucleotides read TGTGCCAGCAGCCGGGGTTGGATTTGGTATTTT. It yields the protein CASSRGWIWYF. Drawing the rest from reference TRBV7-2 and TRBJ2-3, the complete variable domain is GAGVSQSPSNKVTEKGKDVELRCDPISGHTALYWYRQSLGQGLEFLIYFQGNSAPDKSGLPSDRFSAERTGGSVSTLTIQRTQQEDSAVYLCASSRGWIWYFGPGTRLTVL.